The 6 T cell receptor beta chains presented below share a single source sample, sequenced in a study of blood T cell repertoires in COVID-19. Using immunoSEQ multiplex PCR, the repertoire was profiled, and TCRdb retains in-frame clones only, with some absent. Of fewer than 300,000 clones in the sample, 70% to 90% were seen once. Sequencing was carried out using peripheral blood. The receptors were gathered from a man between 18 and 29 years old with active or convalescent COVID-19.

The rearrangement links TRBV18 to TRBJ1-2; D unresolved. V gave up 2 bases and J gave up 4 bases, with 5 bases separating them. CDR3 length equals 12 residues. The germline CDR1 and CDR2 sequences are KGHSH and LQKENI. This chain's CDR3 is CASSPGLYGYTF. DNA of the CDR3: TGTGCCAGCTCACCAGGGCTCTATGGCTACACCTTC. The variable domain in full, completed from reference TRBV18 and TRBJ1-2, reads NAGVMQNPRHLVRRRGQEARLRCSPMKGHSHVYWYRQLPEEGLKFMVYLQKENIIDESGMPKERFSAEFPKEGPSILRIQQVVRGDSAAYFCASSPGLYGYTFGSGTRLTVV.

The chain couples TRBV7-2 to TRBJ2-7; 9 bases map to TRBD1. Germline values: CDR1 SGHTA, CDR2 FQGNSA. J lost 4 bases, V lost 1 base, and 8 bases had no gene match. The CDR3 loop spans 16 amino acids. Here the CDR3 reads CASSLGQGGNVYEQYF. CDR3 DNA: TGTGCCAGCAGCTTAGGACAGGGGGGTAATGTTTACGAGCAGTACTTC.

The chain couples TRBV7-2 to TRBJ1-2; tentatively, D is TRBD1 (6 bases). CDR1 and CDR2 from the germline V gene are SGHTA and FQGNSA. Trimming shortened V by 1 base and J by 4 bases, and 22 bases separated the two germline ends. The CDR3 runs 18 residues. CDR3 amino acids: CASSLVGDRRRGGYGYTF. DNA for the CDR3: TGTGCCAGCAGCTTAGTTGGCGACAGGAGGCGTGGTGGCTATGGCTACACCTTC.

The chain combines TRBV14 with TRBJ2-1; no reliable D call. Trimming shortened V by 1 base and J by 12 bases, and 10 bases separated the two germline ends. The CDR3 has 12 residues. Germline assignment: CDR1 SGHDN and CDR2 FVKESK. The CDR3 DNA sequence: TGTGCCAGCAGCCAAGTACGCCAGGTGCAGTTCTTC. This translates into CASSQVRQVQFF.

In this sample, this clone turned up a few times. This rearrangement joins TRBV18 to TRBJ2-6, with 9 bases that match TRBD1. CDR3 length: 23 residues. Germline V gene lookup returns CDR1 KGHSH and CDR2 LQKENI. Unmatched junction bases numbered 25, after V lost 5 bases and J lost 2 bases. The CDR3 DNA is TGTGCCAGCTCATTCCTCGCCCCGGGGACAGGGATTACTACCCGCCCTGGGGCCAACGTCCTGACTTTC. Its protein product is CASSFLAPGTGITTRPGANVLTF.

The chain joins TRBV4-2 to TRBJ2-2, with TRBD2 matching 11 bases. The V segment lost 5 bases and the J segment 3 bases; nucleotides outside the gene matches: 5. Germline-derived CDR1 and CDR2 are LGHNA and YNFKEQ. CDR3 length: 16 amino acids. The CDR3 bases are TGTGCCAGCAGCTATATAGCGGGGGGGGACACCGGGGAGCTGTTTTTT. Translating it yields CASSYIAGGDTGELFF.